Below are 4 T cell receptor beta chains sequenced from a single sample in a study of cytotoxic CD8 clonotypes in ibrutinib-treated CLL. Only in-frame clones appear in the TCRdb table, and some are missing; sequencing was by immunoSEQ multiplex PCR. Among around 250,000 clones listed, under 75% were seen once. This material consisted of PBMCs, taken after 24 months of ibrutinib treatment. These receptors all stem from a human donor with chronic lymphocytic leukemia.

This clone was detected only a few times. CDR3 residues: CASSLDREKLFF. The CDR3 bases are TGCGCCAGCAGCTTGGACAGGGAAAAACTGTTTTTT. The genes are TRBV5-1 and TRBJ1-4; a possible D gene is TRBD1 (5 bases). V was clipped by 0 bases and J by 8 bases, with 5 bases between them. Germline V gene data show CDR1 as SGHRS and CDR2 as YFSETQ. The CDR3 length is 12 residues.

The rearrangement links TRBV30 to TRBJ2-2, with D perhaps matching TRBD1 (6 bases). Deletions cut 3 bases from V and 5 bases from J, with 10 bases between. This CDR3 contains 13 residues. Germline V gene data show CDR1 as GTSNPN and CDR2 as SVGIG (reference sequence). The CDR3 bases are TGTGCCTGGAGCACCCAGGGGACCGGGGAGCTGTTTTTT. It translates to CAWSTQGTGELFF.

This clone was recorded a few times. V and J are TRBV6-1 and TRBJ2-1; 13 positions agree with TRBD2. The trim removed 3 bases at V and 7 bases at J, leaving 3 bases unmatched. The CDR3 is 15 residues long. Germline V gene sequence: CDR1 MNHNS, CDR2 SASEGT. The CDR3 sequence is CASSDPGLAGNEQFF. The CDR3 DNA follows: TGTGCCAGCAGTGATCCGGGACTAGCGGGAAATGAGCAGTTCTTC.

CDR3 sequence reads: CAWSHGGPGELFF. The DNA of the CDR3 is TGTGCCTGGAGCCACGGAGGGCCCGGGGAGCTGTTTTTT. This rearrangement joins TRBV30 to TRBJ2-2, with D tentatively TRBD2 (6 bases). There are 13 residues in the CDR3. Trimming stripped 3 bases from V and 6 bases from J, with 11 bases between. Per germline, CDR1 GTSNPN and CDR2 SVGIG (reference sequence).